This TCR beta chain appears in the sequencing data of a study of T cells expressing NK-cell markers. Study results and caveats: Among several donors, these clonotypes also ranked first in the CD3+CD56-NKG2C+ fraction.

Note on this clonotype: Its antigen remains unknown.

For each CDR3 protein, TCRdb gives one entry from its re-call of the 5' RACE reads, without DNA. The table for this sample gives under 600,000 distinct CDR3 sequences. The material sequenced was blood T cells: a sorted CD56 or NKG2C T cell subset, CD4+ or CD8+ T cells, or bulk PBMC T cells (not recorded which). The sequence was obtained from a woman between 50 and 59 years old in good health.

The CDR3 is CASSLVGGRAGNTIYF. The chain is built from TRBV5-1 and TRBJ1-3; TCRdb names TRBD1, which stays unverified in the absence of DNA. The CDR3 is made up of 16 amino acids. The V gene's germline CDR1 is SGHRS and CDR2 YFSETQ.